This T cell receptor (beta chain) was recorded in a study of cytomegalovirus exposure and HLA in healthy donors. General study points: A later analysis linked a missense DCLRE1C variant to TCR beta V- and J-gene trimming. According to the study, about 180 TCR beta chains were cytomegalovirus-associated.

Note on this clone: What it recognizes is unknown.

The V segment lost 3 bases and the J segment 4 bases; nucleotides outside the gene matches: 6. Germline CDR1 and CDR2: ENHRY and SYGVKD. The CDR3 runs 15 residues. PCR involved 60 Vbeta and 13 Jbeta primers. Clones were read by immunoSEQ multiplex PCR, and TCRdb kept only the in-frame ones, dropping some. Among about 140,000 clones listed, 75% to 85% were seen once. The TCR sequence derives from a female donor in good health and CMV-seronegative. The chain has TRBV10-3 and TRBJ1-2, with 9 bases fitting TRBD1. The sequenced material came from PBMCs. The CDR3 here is CAISETGQGTYGYTF. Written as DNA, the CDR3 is TGTGCCATCAGTGAAACGGGACAGGGCACCTATGGCTACACCTTC.